The sequence of this TCR beta chain was determined in a study of T cell repertoires in cytomegalovirus infection. Study overall: Through public TCR beta signatures, both CMV infection and matching HLA type were indicated.

TCRdb re-called the reads through MiXCR, storing one row per CDR3 protein. The sample consists of approximately 700,000 distinct CDR3 sequences, 35% of them appearing once. To note about this clonotype: Antigen unknown.

The V gene lost 7 bases and the J gene lost 3 bases, with 13 bases spanning the gap. The CDR3 length is 14 residues. Study outcomes and limitations: Using cumulative public TCR beta family frequency, the authors identified those who carried CMV together with the relevant HLA. HLA-C-restricted TCR beta clonotypes specific for CMV led the ex vivo response.

What was sequenced was PBMCs. This chain uses TRBV23-1 with TRBJ2-4; D uncertain. TRBV23-1 is reported as an ORF; its role is uncertain. The TCR comes from a human donor in good health (CMV status not recorded). Some clones in this sample may be carry-over from other donors' samples. Written as DNA, the CDR3 is TGCGCCAGCACCGGTACCGGTGGCAAAAACATTCAGTACTTC. It encodes CASTGTGGKNIQYF.